This entry describes one T cell receptor (beta chain). The source of the sample is a study of T cells in localized non-small cell lung cancer. Sequencing was performed with immunoSEQ multiplex PCR; in TCRdb, only in-frame clones are kept and a portion is missing. The data hold 25,000 to 35,000 clones, with 70% to 90% observed a single time. This receptor was identified in a woman aged 40-69 years with stage I lung adenocarcinoma. The source was peripheral blood, collected before any cancer treatment.

The CDR3, as DNA: TGTGCCAGCAGTTTAAGCGAGGGGAGCTCCTACGAGCAGTACTTC. Amino acid sequence: CASSLSEGSSYEQYF. V gene TRBV27 combines with J gene TRBJ2-7; D is perhaps TRBD1 or TRBD2 (5 bases each). Trimming left V 2 bases short and J 0 bases short, with 11 bases between. This CDR3 comprises 15 residues. CDR1 is MNHEY, CDR2 SMNVEV, per germline (reference sequence).